This T cell receptor (beta chain) derives from a study of T cells expressing NK-cell markers. Across the whole study: Sorted CD3+CD56-NKG2C+, CD3+CD56+NKG2C+ and CD3+CD56+NKG2C- T cells supplied the TCR beta repertoires.

For TCR beta, cDNA was produced by 5'RACE template switching with UMIs. No DNA is given; TCRdb re-called the 5' RACE reads and lists each CDR3 protein once. The sample totals 500,000 or so distinct CDR3 sequences. Study-wide results and limits: These clonotypes also led the CD3+CD56-NKG2C+ fraction in a handful of donors.

A word on this clonotype: Its target is unknown.

The CDR3 runs 18 residues. The germline CDR1 and CDR2 sequences are SGHRS and YFSETQ. This rearrangement joins TRBV5-1 to TRBJ2-1; the TRBD2 assignment by TCRdb is unverifiable without DNA. The specimen sequenced was blood T cells: a sorted CD56 or NKG2C T cell subset, CD4+ or CD8+ T cells, or bulk PBMC T cells (not recorded which). The TCR was taken from a man aged 18 to 30 in good health. CDR3 loop: CASSSLGLATRLGDEQFF.